These 18 T cell receptor beta chains share one sample of origin, sequenced in a study of blood T cell repertoires in COVID-19. Assay used: immunoSEQ multiplex PCR; TCRdb lists only in-frame clones, some missing. The data contain about 390,000 clones, just under 90% of them seen just once; the ten biggest clones take up 10%. The sample consisted of PBMCs or T cells enriched from blood (not recorded which). These receptors came from a woman between 50 and 59 years old who had recovered from COVID-19.

CDR3 region: CSVVMPGGWPQHF. The CDR3, as DNA: TGCAGCGTTGTAATGCCGGGGGGGTGGCCCCAGCATTTT. The gene calls are TRBV29-1 and TRBJ1-5; a weak D match, TRBD1 (5 bases). The ends were cut back, 4 bases at V and 9 bases at J, with 16 bases in the middle. The CDR3 has 13 amino acids. Germline-derived CDR1 and CDR2 are SQVTM and ANQGSEA.

This rearrangement joins TRBV7-2 to TRBJ2-2; tentative D call: TRBD1 (5 bases). The CDR3 has 14 amino acids. Germline V gene data show CDR1 as SGHTA and CDR2 as FQGNSA. Trimming cost V 8 bases and J 0 bases, with 10 bases left between them. The DNA for the CDR3 is TGTGCCAGCCCAGGGCTTTCGAACACCGGGGAGCTGTTTTTT. Its protein is CASPGLSNTGELFF.

The chain employs TRBV11-2 and TRBJ2-7; a possible D gene is TRBD2 (6 bases). This CDR3 comprises 14 residues. Trimming pared 1 base from V and 3 bases from J, leaving 10 bases between. Germline loops: CDR1 SGHAT, CDR2 FQNNGV. Here the CDR3 DNA reads TGTGCCAGCAGCTTAGGGAACGGGGGCTACGAGCAGTACTTC. It encodes CASSLGNGGYEQYF.

The chain recombines TRBV19 with TRBJ1-5; a possible D gene is TRBD1 (6 bases). V shed 0 bases and J shed 3 bases, with 9 bases lying between them. Germline V gene sequence: CDR1 LNHDA, CDR2 SQIVND (reference sequence). The CDR3 extends over 15 amino acids. The CDR3 DNA is TGTGCCAGTAGTATAGATGGACAGCTCAATCAGCCCCAGCATTTT. It specifies CASSIDGQLNQPQHF.

The genes are TRBV15 and TRBJ1-4; TRBD1 is a possible D gene (5 bases). Germline V gene lookup returns CDR1 LNHNV and CDR2 YYDKDF (reference sequence). Trimming shortened V by 8 bases and J by 0 bases, and 13 bases separated the two germline ends. The CDR3 consists of 15 residues. CDR3 region: CATWHGGATNEKLFF. The CDR3 DNA follows: TGTGCCACCTGGCACGGGGGTGCAACTAATGAAAAACTGTTTTTT.

The rearrangement joins TRBV19 to TRBJ2-1, with 8 positions matching TRBD2. The CDR3 loop spans 14 amino acids. Trimming at V came to 5 bases and at J to 7 bases, leaving 7 bases not matched to a gene. Per germline, CDR1 LNHDA and CDR2 SQIVND (reference sequence). The CDR3 reads CASSAPGLGNEQFF. CDR3 bases: TGTGCCAGTAGTGCCCCGGGACTAGGGAATGAGCAGTTCTTC. The variable domain in full, completed from reference TRBV19 and TRBJ2-1, reads DGGITQSPKYLFRKEGQNVTLSCEQNLNHDAMYWYRQDPGQGLRLIYYSQIVNDFQKGDIAEGYSVSREKKESFPLTVTSAQKNPTAFYLCASSAPGLGNEQFFGPGTRLTVL.

The chain is built from TRBV19 and TRBJ1-2; 7 bases map to TRBD1. Trimming removed 8 bases from V and 3 bases from J; junction bases left unmatched: 6. This CDR3 spans 13 amino acids. CDR1 and CDR2 (germline): LNHDA, SQIVND (reference sequence). CDR3 protein: CASSTQGYYGYTF. The CDR3, as DNA: TGTGCCAGTTCGACACAGGGGTACTATGGCTACACCTTC.

The chain couples TRBV27 to TRBJ1-6; D is possibly TRBD1 (5 bases). V lost 7 bases and J 0 bases, leaving 10 bases between the germline ends. Germline values: CDR1 MNHEY, CDR2 SMNVEV (reference sequence). The CDR3 is made up of 15 amino acids. As DNA, the CDR3 is TGTGCCAGCAAGAGACAGAGCTCCTATAATTCACCCCTCCACTTT. Its translation is CASKRQSSYNSPLHF.

This sequence joins TRBV10-1 and TRBJ1-1; 7 bases are shared with TRBD1. The CDR3 loop spans 14 amino acids. Trimming removed 7 bases from V and 0 bases from J; junction bases left unmatched: 5. Germline values: CDR1 WNHNN, CDR2 SYGVQD (reference sequence). The CDR3 is CASNNRGLNTEAFF. The CDR3 DNA follows: TGCGCCAGCAATAACAGGGGTTTGAACACTGAAGCTTTCTTT.

The chain couples TRBV18 to TRBJ2-7, with TRBD2 as a possible D gene (6 bases). Trimming left V 6 bases short and J 4 bases short, with 16 bases between. Germline CDR1 KGHSH, CDR2 LQKENI. The CDR3 sequence is 14 residues long. The CDR3 loop reads CASSLDVGGYEQYF. The CDR3, as DNA: TGTGCCAGCTCTTTGGACGTGGGGGGATACGAGCAGTACTTC.

The chain carries TRBV6-1 and TRBJ1-1; 11 nucleotides align to TRBD1. Trimming removed 2 bases from V and 6 bases from J; junction bases left unmatched: 5. The CDR3 runs to 15 residues. In germline, CDR1 is MNHNS, CDR2 SASEGT. CDR3: CASSELDRGPSEAFF. CDR3 sequence (DNA): TGTGCCAGCAGTGAACTGGACAGGGGGCCCTCTGAAGCTTTCTTT.

The genes are TRBV9 and TRBJ1-2; TRBD1 is a possible D gene (6 bases). The CDR3 is 13 residues long. Germline V CDR1 and CDR2: SGDLS, YYNGEE. The V gene lost 4 bases and the J gene lost 6 bases, with 13 bases spanning the gap. CDR3 loop: CASSRGGGHGYTF. CDR3 nucleotide sequence: TGTGCCAGCAGCAGGGGAGGGGGACATGGCTACACCTTC.

The rearrangement links TRBV7-9 to TRBJ1-3; a possible D gene is TRBD1 (5 bases). The CDR3 is 12 residues long. Trimming removed 5 bases from V and 8 bases from J, with 10 bases in between. The germline V gene has CDR1 SEHNR and CDR2 FQNEAQ (reference sequence). CDR3 protein: CASSTDSDTIYF. The CDR3 coding sequence is TGTGCCAGCAGCACCGACAGTGACACCATATATTTT. Supplemented by reference TRBV7-9 and TRBJ1-3, the full variable domain reads DTGVSQNPRHKITKRGQNVTFRCDPISEHNRLYWYRQTLGQGPEFLTYFQNEAQLEKSRLLSDRFSAERPKGSFSTLEIQRTEQGDSAMYLCASSTDSDTIYFGEGSWLTVV.

CDR3 protein: CASATTGTGYNQPQHF. The CDR3 DNA reads TGTGCCAGCGCGACCACCGGGACAGGGTACAATCAGCCCCAGCATTTT. The chain carries TRBV28 and TRBJ1-5; 9 nucleotides agree with TRBD1. Germline trimming cut 8 bases from V and 3 bases from J; bases unmatched to any gene: 11. CDR3 length equals 16 residues. The germline CDR1 and CDR2 sequences are MDHEN and SYDVKM.

The chain joins TRBV19 to TRBJ1-2; D call uncertain. The CDR3 loop spans 11 amino acids. Looked up from germline, CDR1 is LNHDA and CDR2 is SQIVND (reference sequence). The V end lost 10 bases, the J end lost 4 bases, and 10 bases lay between the germline ends. The CDR3 nucleotides are TGTGCCACGTACGGAGTCTATGGCTACACCTTC. Its translation: CATYGVYGYTF.

The chain combines TRBV6-5 with TRBJ2-5, with a possible D match to TRBD1 (5 bases). In germline, CDR1 is MNHEY, CDR2 SVGAGI. V was clipped by 6 bases and J by 4 bases, with 12 bases between them. The CDR3 has 13 amino acids. This CDR3 reads CASRPQGTETQYF. CDR3 sequence (DNA): TGTGCCAGCAGGCCCCAGGGTACAGAGACCCAGTACTTC.

This clone was recorded only once. The chain combines TRBV29-1 with TRBJ2-1; no clear D gene. The germline V gene encodes CDR1 SQVTM and CDR2 ANQGSEA. The CDR3 has 11 residues. The chain's CDR3 is CSCAVNNEQFF. The CDR3 DNA follows: TGCTCTTGTGCGGTCAACAATGAGCAGTTCTTC.

The rearrangement joins TRBV28 to TRBJ1-3; D unclear. The CDR3 length is 15 residues. V shed 6 bases and J shed 0 bases, with 12 bases lying between them. Germline V gives CDR1 MDHEN, CDR2 SYDVKM. The CDR3 here is CASSPPVSSGNTIYF. The CDR3 DNA is TGTGCCAGCAGCCCACCGGTGAGCTCTGGAAACACCATATATTTT.